The clone carrying this T cell receptor beta chain appeared a few times. The antigen is undetermined. The data derive from a study of cytomegalovirus exposure and HLA in healthy donors. Study-wide background: The approximately 130 validation repertoires and the roughly 670 first-cohort repertoires shared a platform, a later analysis reported. Broader study findings: The study put 150 to 200 TCR beta chains on its list as cytomegalovirus-associated. A classifier reportedly called cytomegalovirus status with high sensitivity and specificity.

The assay was immunoSEQ multiplex PCR, and TCRdb's table has in-frame clones only and misses some. The data contain approximately 150,000 clones, approximately 80% of them singletons. Germline V gene data show CDR1 as SGHNT and CDR2 as YYREEE (reference sequence). Trimming removed 5 bases at V and 0 bases at J, with 9 bases between. This CDR3 region has 13 residues. Separate from the roughly 720-subject first cohort, the approximately 120-subject validation cohort was the one that the donors belonged to. The receptor was derived from a man aged 25 to 40 in good health and CMV-seropositive. The rearrangement links TRBV5-4 to TRBJ2-7; possible D gene TRBD1, 5 bases. The sample comprised PBMCs. The chain's CDR3 is CASSFTGSYEQYF. CDR3 bases: TGTGCCAGCAGTTTTACAGGCTCCTACGAGCAGTACTTC.